The rows below give T cell receptor beta chains drawn from one sample of a study of CD8+ T cells in alopecia areata. Using immunoSEQ multiplex PCR, the repertoire was profiled, and TCRdb retains in-frame clones only, with some absent. The sample holds about 210,000 clones, 64% seen once. Sequences were derived from CD4+ T cells sorted from blood, sampled at week 4, from a patient treated with tofacitinib. These receptors were taken from a human donor with alopecia areata. Both conserved end residues are part of each CDR3.

V gene: TRBV7-8
J gene: TRBJ1-2
CDR3 protein: CASSSMSGTGIYGYTF

V gene: TRBV5-1
J gene: TRBJ2-1
CDR3 protein: CASSFQQGENNEQFF

V gene: TRBV7-2
J gene: TRBJ2-5
CDR3 protein: CASSLVAGKETQYF

V gene: TRBV18
J gene: TRBJ1-1
CDR3 protein: CASSRETGIGTEAFF

V gene: TRBV5-1
J gene: TRBJ1-1
CDR3 protein: CASSLAGGNTEAFF

V gene: TRBV4-1
J gene: TRBJ1-5
CDR3 protein: CASSQATRGLSNQPQHF

V gene: TRBV11-2
J gene: TRBJ2-5
CDR3 protein: CASSLRETQYF

V gene: TRBV30
J gene: TRBJ1-2
CDR3 protein: CAWSVLAGGGYTF

V gene: TRBV4-3
J gene: TRBJ2-1
CDR3 protein: CASSPLAASIEQFF

V gene: TRBV29-1
J gene: TRBJ1-1
CDR3 protein: CSVESLLMRGKGTEAFF

V gene: TRBV5-1
J gene: TRBJ2-3
CDR3 protein: CASSSGSTSTDTQYF

V gene: TRBV20-1
J gene: TRBJ1-2
CDR3 protein: CSATGLYGYTF

V gene: TRBV29-1
J gene: TRBJ1-4
CDR3 protein: CSVGDDQLFF

V gene: TRBV11-2
J gene: TRBJ1-1
CDR3 protein: CASSLGVGLTTEAFF

V gene: TRBV28
J gene: TRBJ2-3
CDR3 protein: CASSPTSNTQYF

V gene: TRBV5-6
J gene: TRBJ1-5
CDR3 protein: CASSSDREAQPQHF

V gene: TRBV7-9
J gene: TRBJ1-2
CDR3 protein: CASRSTTGSYGYTF

V gene: TRBV5-1
J gene: TRBJ1-1
CDR3 protein: CASSSQGGRTEAFF

V gene: TRBV2
J gene: TRBJ2-5
CDR3 protein: CASSVGGETQYF

V gene: TRBV30
J gene: TRBJ1-4
CDR3 protein: CAWSPNRAVTEKLFF

V gene: TRBV29-1
J gene: TRBJ1-2
CDR3 protein: CSAGTIEGYTF

V gene: TRBV10-3
J gene: TRBJ1-5
CDR3 protein: CATRTTGDNQPQHF

V gene: TRBV29-1
J gene: TRBJ2-3
CDR3 protein: CSVEDQISGSPDTQYF

V gene: TRBV18
J gene: TRBJ2-5
CDR3 protein: CASARDRQETQYF

V gene: TRBV2
J gene: TRBJ2-3
CDR3 protein: CASKARPTTDTQYF

V gene: TRBV23-1
J gene: TRBJ1-5
CDR3 protein: CASSQEDRGQNQPQHF

V gene: TRBV21-1
J gene: TRBJ1-5
CDR3 protein: CASSKARDRGNQPQHF

V gene: TRBV5-1
J gene: TRBJ2-5
CDR3 protein: CASSLASGTSGETQYF

V gene: TRBV29-1
J gene: TRBJ2-3
CDR3 protein: CSVDYPRDTQYF

V gene: TRBV29-1
J gene: TRBJ2-7
CDR3 protein: CSVALRLAGGHEQYF

V gene: TRBV30
J gene: TRBJ1-1
CDR3 protein: CAWSVRGLNTEAFF

V gene: TRBV5-1
J gene: TRBJ1-4
CDR3 protein: CASSWGTGLNEKLFF

V gene: TRBV5-1
J gene: TRBJ2-5
CDR3 protein: CASSLSGGSGETQYF

V gene: TRBV7-8
J gene: TRBJ2-3
CDR3 protein: CASSLETGTDTQYF

V gene: TRBV4-2
J gene: TRBJ1-3
CDR3 protein: CASRTSPGATIYF

V gene: TRBV25-1
J gene: TRBJ2-2
CDR3 protein: CASSDIAGRGTGELFF

V gene: TRBV4-3
J gene: TRBJ2-3
CDR3 protein: CASSQDLRGVSDTQYF

V gene: TRBV6-5
J gene: TRBJ1-2
CDR3 protein: CASTPWTGSYGYTF

V gene: TRBV19
J gene: TRBJ2-3
CDR3 protein: CASSRGRGPDTQYF

V gene: TRBV6-5
J gene: TRBJ1-2
CDR3 protein: CASSLGQGSGYTF

V gene: TRBV5-1
J gene: TRBJ1-1
CDR3 protein: CASSPGTVEAFF